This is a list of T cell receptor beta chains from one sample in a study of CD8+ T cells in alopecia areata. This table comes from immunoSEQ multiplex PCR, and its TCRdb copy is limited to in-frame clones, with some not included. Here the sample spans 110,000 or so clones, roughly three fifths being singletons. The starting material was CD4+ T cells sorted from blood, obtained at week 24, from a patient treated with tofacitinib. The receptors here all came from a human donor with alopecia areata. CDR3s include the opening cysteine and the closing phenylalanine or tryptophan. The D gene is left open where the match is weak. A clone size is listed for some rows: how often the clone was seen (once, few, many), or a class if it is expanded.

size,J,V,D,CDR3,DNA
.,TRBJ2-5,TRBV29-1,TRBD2,CSVEGSSGHQETQYF,TGCAGCGTTGAAGGGTCTAGCGGGCACCAAGAGACCCAGTACTTC
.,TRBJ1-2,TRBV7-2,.,CASSPPGTFYGYTF,TGTGCCAGCAGCCCACCCGGGACCTTCTATGGCTACACCTTC
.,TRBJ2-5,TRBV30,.,CAWSRGHQETQYF,TGTGCCTGGAGTAGAGGACATCAAGAGACCCAGTACTTC
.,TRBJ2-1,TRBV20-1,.,CSAGVEQFF,TGCAGTGCGGGGGTTGAGCAGTTCTTC
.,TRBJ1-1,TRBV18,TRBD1,CASSYRTGVNTEAFF,TGTGCCAGCTCATATCGGACAGGGGTGAACACTGAAGCTTTCTTT
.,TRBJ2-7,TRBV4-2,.,CASSHFESSYEQYF,TGTGCCAGCAGCCATTTCGAGTCTTCCTACGAGCAGTACTTC
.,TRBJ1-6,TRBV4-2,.,CASSQGSSYNSPLHF,TGTGCCAGCAGCCAAGGGAGCTCCTATAATTCACCCCTCCACTTT
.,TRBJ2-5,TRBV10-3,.,CAISESVRGGETQYF,TGTGCCATCAGTGAGTCGGTCCGGGGCGGAGAGACCCAGTACTTC
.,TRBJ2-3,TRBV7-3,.,CASSAPSTDTQYF,TGTGCCAGCAGCGCGCCTAGCACAGATACGCAGTATTTT
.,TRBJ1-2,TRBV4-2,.,CASSQGQDRTNYGYTF,TGTGCCAGCAGCCAAGGACAGGACCGAACTAACTATGGCTACACCTTC
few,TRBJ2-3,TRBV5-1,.,CASSVGDTQYF,TGCGCCAGCAGCGTGGGAGATACGCAGTATTTT
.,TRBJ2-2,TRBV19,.,CASSSGANTGELFF,TGTGCCAGTAGTAGCGGGGCGAACACCGGGGAGCTGTTTTTT
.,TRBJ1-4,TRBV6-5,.,CASIRQSSNEKLFF,TGTGCCAGCATCAGACAGTCATCTAATGAAAAACTGTTTTTT
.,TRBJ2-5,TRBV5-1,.,CASSEMGDTLHPQETQYF,TGCGCCAGCAGCGAAATGGGAGACACTCTTCACCCCCAAGAGACCCAGTACTTC
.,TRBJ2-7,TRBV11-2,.,CASSPQGYEQYF,TGTGCCAGCAGTCCACAGGGTTACGAGCAGTACTTC
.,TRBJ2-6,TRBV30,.,CACRGSGANVLTF,TGTGCCTGCAGGGGCTCTGGGGCCAACGTCCTGACTTTC
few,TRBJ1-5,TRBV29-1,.,CSVEENSNQPQHF,TGCAGCGTTGAAGAGAATAGCAATCAGCCCCAGCATTTT
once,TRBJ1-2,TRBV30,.,CAPSTNDRPQWGYTF,TGTGCCCCCTCTACCAACGACAGGCCCCAATGGGGCTACACCTTC
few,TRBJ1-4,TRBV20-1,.,CSARINEKLFF,TGCAGTGCTAGAATTAATGAAAAACTGTTTTTT
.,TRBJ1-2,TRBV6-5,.,CASSTDGANYGYTF,TGTGCCAGCAGCACCGACGGCGCTAACTATGGCTACACCTTC
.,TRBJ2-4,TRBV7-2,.,CASSPRRGIQYF,TGTGCCAGCAGCCCCCGACGGGGGATTCAGTACTTC
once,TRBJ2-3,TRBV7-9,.,CASSFGGTSTDTQYF,TGTGCCAGCAGCTTCGGAGGAACTAGCACAGATACGCAGTATTTT
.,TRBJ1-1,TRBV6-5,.,CASSYSGQGSTEAFF,TGTGCCAGCAGTTACTCGGGGCAAGGAAGCACTGAAGCTTTCTTT